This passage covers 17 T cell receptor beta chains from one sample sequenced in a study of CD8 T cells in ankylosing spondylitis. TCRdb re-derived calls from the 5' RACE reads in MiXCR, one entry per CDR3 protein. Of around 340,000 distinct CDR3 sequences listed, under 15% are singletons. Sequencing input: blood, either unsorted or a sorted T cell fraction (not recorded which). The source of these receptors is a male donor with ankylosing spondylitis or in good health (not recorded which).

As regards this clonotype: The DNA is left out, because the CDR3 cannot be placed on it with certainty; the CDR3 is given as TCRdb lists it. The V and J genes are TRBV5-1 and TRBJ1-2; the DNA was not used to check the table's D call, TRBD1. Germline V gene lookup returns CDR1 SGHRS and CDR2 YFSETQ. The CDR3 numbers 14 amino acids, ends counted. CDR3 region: CASSSLRQNYGYTF.

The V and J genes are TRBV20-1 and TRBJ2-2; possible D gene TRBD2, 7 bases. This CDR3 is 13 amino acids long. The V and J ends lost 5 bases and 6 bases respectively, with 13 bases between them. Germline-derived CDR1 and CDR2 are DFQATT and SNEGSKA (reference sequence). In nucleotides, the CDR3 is TGCAGTGCTCGGGGGCGGGAGCCCGGGGAGCTGTTTTTT. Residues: CSARGREPGELFF.

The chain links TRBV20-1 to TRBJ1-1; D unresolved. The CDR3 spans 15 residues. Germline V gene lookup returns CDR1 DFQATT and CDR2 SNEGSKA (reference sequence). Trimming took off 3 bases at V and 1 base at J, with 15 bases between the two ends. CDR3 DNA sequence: TGCAGTGCTAGTCCCTCCCTTAAGCCGAACACTGAAGCTTTCTTT. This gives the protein CSASPSLKPNTEAFF.

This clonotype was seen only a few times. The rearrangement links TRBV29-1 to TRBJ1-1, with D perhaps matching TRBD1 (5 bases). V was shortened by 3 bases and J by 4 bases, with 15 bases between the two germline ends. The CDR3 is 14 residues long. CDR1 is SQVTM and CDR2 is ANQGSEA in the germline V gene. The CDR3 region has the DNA TGCAGCGTTGAGGGGCGCGGCTTGGGCACTGAAGCTTTCTTT. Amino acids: CSVEGRGLGTEAFF.

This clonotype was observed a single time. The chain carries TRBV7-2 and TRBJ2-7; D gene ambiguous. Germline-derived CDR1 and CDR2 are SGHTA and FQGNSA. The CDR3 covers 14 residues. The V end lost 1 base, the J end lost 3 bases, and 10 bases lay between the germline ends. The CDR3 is CASSLGRWGYEQYF. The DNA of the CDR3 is TGTGCCAGCAGCTTAGGTAGATGGGGCTACGAGCAGTACTTC.

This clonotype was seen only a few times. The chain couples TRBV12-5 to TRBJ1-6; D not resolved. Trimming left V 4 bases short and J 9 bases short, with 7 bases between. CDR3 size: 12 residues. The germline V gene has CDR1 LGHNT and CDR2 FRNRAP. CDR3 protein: CASGSGISPLHF. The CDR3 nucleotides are TGTGCTAGTGGTTCGGGGATTTCACCCCTCCACTTT.

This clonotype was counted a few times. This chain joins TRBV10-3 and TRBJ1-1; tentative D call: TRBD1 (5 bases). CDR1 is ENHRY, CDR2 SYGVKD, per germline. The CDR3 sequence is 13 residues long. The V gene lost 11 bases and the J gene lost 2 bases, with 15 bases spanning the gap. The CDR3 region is CAGSQQGNTEAFF. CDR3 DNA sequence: TGTGCCGGGTCCCAGCAGGGAAACACTGAAGCTTTCTTT.

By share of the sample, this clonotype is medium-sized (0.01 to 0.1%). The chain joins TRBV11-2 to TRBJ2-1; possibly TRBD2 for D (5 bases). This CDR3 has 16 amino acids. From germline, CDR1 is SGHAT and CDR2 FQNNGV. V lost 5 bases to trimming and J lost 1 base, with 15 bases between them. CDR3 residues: CASSLRLTNSYNEQFF. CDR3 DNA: TGTGCCAGCAGCCTACGACTAACAAATTCCTACAATGAGCAGTTCTTC.

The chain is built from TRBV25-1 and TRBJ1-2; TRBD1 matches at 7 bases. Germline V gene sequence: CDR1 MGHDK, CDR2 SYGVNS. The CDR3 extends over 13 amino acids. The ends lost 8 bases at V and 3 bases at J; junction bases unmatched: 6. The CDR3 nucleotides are TGTGCCAGCGGCCTCAGGGGGGACTATGGCTACACCTTC. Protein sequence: CASGLRGDYGYTF.

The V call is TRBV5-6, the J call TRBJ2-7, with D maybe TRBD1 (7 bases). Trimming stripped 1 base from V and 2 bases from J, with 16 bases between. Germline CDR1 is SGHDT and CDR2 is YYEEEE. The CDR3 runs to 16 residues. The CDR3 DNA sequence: TGTGCCAGCAGCTTGTTGTGGCAGGGGGGAGCCTACGAGCAGTACTTC. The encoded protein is CASSLLWQGGAYEQYF. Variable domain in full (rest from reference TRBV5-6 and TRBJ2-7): DAGVTQSPTHLIKTRGQQVTLRCSPKSGHDTVSWYQQALGQGPQFIFQYYEEEERQRGNFPDRFSGHQFPNYSSELNVNALLLGDSALYLCASSLLWQGGAYEQYFGPGTRLTVT.

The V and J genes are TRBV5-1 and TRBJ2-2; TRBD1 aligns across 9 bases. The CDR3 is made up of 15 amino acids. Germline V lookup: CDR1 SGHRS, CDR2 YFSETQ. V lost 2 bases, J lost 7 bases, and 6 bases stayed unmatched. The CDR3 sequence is CASSFATGGNGELFF. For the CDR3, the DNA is TGCGCCAGCAGCTTCGCTACAGGGGGCAACGGGGAGCTGTTTTTT.

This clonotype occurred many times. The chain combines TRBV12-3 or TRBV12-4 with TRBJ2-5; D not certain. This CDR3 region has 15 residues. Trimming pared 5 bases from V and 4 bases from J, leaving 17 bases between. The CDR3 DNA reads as TGTGCCAGCAGTCGTGACGGACGCGTCGGAGAGACCCAGTACTTC. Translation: CASSRDGRVGETQYF.

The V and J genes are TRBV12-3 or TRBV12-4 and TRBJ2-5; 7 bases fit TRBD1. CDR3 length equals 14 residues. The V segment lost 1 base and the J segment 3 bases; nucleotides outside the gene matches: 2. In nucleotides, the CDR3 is TGTGCCAGCAGTTTAGTTGGACAGGAAGAGACCCAGTACTTC. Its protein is CASSLVGQEETQYF.

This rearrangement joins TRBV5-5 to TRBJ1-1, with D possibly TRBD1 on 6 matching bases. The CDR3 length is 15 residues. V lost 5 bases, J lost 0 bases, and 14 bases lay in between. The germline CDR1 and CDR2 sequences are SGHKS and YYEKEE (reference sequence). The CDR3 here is CASRGGVRLNTEAFF. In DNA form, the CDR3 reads TGTGCCAGCAGAGGGGGGGTCCGGCTGAACACTGAAGCTTTCTTT.

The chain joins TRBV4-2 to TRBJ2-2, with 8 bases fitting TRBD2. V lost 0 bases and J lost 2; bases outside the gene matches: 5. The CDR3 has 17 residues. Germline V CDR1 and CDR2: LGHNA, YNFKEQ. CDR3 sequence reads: CASSQEISGVNTGELFF. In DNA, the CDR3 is TGTGCCAGCAGCCAAGAGATTAGCGGGGTCAACACCGGGGAGCTGTTTTTT.

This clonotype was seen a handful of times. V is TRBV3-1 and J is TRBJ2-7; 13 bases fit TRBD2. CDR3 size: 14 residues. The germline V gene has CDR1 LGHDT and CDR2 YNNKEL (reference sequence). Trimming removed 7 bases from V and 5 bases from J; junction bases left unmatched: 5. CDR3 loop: CASTFGLAGDEQYF. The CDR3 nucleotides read TGTGCCAGCACCTTTGGACTAGCGGGAGACGAGCAGTACTTC.

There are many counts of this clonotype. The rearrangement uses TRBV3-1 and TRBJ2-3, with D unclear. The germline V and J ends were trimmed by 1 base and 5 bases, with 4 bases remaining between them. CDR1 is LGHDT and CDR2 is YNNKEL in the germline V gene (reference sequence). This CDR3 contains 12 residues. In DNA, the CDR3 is TGTGCCAGCAGCCAAGTGGTAGATACGCAGTATTTT. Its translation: CASSQVVDTQYF.